This TCR beta chain was documented in a study of a mutant IDH1 vaccine in newly diagnosed glioma. A remark on this clone: Its antigen is currently unknown.

This CDR3 has 14 residues. Germline V CDR1 and CDR2: SNHLY, FYNNEI. The ends were cut back, 3 bases at V and 4 bases at J, with 7 bases in the middle. Time point denoted: week 47, end of study. Vaccine doses each comprised 300 ug of mutant IDH1 20-mer peptide, with topical imiquimod. Generated by immunoSEQ multiplex PCR, the TCRdb table keeps only in-frame clones and is missing some. The sample lists almost 95,000 clones; about 90% were seen once. This clonotype was sampled from a woman in her forties or fifties with glioma. The rearrangement joins TRBV2 to TRBJ2-6, with D hard to call. Sequenced here: PBMCs, sampled from a glioma patient whose treatment included an IDH1 peptide vaccine. CDR3 in amino acids: CASSESAGANVLTF. For the CDR3, the DNA is TGTGCCAGCAGTGAGAGTGCCGGGGCCAACGTCCTGACTTTC.